These 14 T cell receptor beta chains came from one sample sequenced in a study of T cells after posttransplantation cyclophosphamide. The naive gate required viable CD3+CD4+ or CD3+CD8+ cells with CCR7+CD45RA+CD45RO-CD95-CD27+CD28+ phenotype. Repertoires were generated with immunoSEQ multiplex PCR, while TCRdb's copy carries only in-frame clones and drops some. The table has around 31,000 clones, about 91% seen once. Sequenced: naive CD4+ T cells sorted from blood. These receptor sequences come from a man aged 30 to 45 in good health and a related stem cell transplant donor.

The rearrangement joins TRBV15 to TRBJ1-1; 9 bases agree with TRBD1. Germline V lookup: CDR1 LNHNV, CDR2 YYDKDF (reference sequence). This CDR3 region has 15 residues. J lost 1 base, V lost 0 bases, and 0 bases had no gene match. CDR3 sequence: CATSREGQGNTEAFF. CDR3 nucleotide sequence: TGTGCCACCAGCAGAGAGGGACAGGGGAACACTGAAGCTTTCTTT.

The gene calls are TRBV4-1 and TRBJ1-2; 7 bases line up with TRBD1. V lost 4 bases, J lost 8 bases, and 7 bases stayed unmatched. This CDR3 region has 13 residues. Germline V lookup: CDR1 MGHRA, CDR2 YSYEKL. The CDR3 here is CASSLTGLEGYTF. In nucleotides, the CDR3 is TGCGCCAGCAGCCTGACAGGGTTGGAAGGCTACACCTTC.

The V and J genes are TRBV5-6 and TRBJ1-2, with D possibly being TRBD1 (5 bases). V was shortened by 0 bases and J by 7 bases, with 16 bases between the two germline ends. The CDR3 runs 15 residues. Germline V gene lookup returns CDR1 SGHDT and CDR2 YYEEEE. The CDR3 region is CASSLDPTGRVGYTF. The CDR3 bases are TGTGCCAGCAGCTTGGACCCTACAGGCCGGGTTGGCTACACCTTC.

V is TRBV7-3 and J is TRBJ1-5; D is ambiguous. Looked up from germline, CDR1 is SGHTA and CDR2 is FQGTGA. V lost 5 bases to trimming and J lost 5 bases, with 19 bases between them. This CDR3 has 16 amino acids. The CDR3 here is CASSTRAPKADQPQHF. The CDR3 region has the DNA TGTGCCAGCAGCACGCGGGCCCCGAAAGCGGATCAGCCCCAGCATTTT. The whole variable domain, remainder taken from reference TRBV7-3 and TRBJ1-5, is GAGVSQTPSNKVTEKGKYVELRCDPISGHTALYWYRQSLGQGPEFLIYFQGTGAADDSGLPNDRFFAVRPEGSVSTLKIQRTERGDSAVYLCASSTRAPKADQPQHFGDGTRLSIL.

A single count supports this clone. The chain recombines TRBV7-2 with TRBJ1-4; no clear D gene. The germline CDR1 and CDR2 sequences are SGHTA and FQGNSA. Trimming shortened V by 6 bases and J by 7 bases, and 12 bases separated the two germline ends. The CDR3 has 13 amino acids. CDR3 coding DNA: TGTGCCAGCAGGGGAGAGTTTGGTGAAAAACTGTTTTTT. This encodes CASRGEFGEKLFF.

J is TRBJ1-1 and V is TRBV4-3, with 9 bases aligning to TRBD1. V shed 2 bases, J shed 1 base, and the junction held 2 bases outside the gene matches. Germline V gene sequence: CDR1 LGHNA, CDR2 YSLEER. The CDR3 consists of 15 residues. The DNA of the CDR3 is TGCGCCAGCAGCCAATCGGACAGGGGGAACACTGAAGCTTTCTTT. Its translation is CASSQSDRGNTEAFF.

The V call is TRBV19, the J call TRBJ1-4, with D perhaps matching TRBD1 (6 bases). This CDR3 comprises 16 residues. Germline V gives CDR1 LNHDA, CDR2 SQIVND (reference sequence). The V end lost 5 bases, the J end lost 3 bases, and 16 bases lay between the germline ends. Here the CDR3 DNA reads TGTGCCAGTAGTCACCTTCGGGGGGCCGCTAATGAAAAACTGTTTTTT. Its protein is CASSHLRGAANEKLFF.

This clone was recorded once. The V and J genes are TRBV19 and TRBJ1-2; possibly TRBD1 for D (6 bases). The CDR3 is 15 amino acids. From germline, CDR1 is LNHDA and CDR2 SQIVND (reference sequence). The V and J ends lost 6 bases and 2 bases respectively, with 16 bases between them. The chain's CDR3 is CASSEPRGLNYGYTF. CDR3 sequence (DNA): TGTGCCAGTAGCGAACCTAGGGGGTTGAACTATGGCTACACCTTC.

V and J are TRBV7-8 and TRBJ1-2; 7 bases line up with TRBD1. This CDR3 region has 14 residues. J gave up 2 bases and V 2 bases, and 2 bases lay outside the gene matches. Germline V gene lookup returns CDR1 SGHVS and CDR2 FQNEAQ. The CDR3 DNA reads as TGTGCCAGCAGCTTACAGACAGGGAACTATGGCTACACCTTC. It encodes CASSLQTGNYGYTF.

The chain links TRBV7-3 to TRBJ2-1; 13 bases line up with TRBD2. Trimming at V came to 3 bases and at J to 10 bases, leaving 6 bases not matched to a gene. Germline loops: CDR1 SGHTA, CDR2 FQGTGA. This CDR3 is 15 amino acids long. CDR3 residues: CASSFLGTSGEEQFF. CDR3 bases: TGTGCCAGCAGCTTTTTAGGGACTAGCGGGGAAGAGCAGTTCTTC. Looking up the rest from reference TRBV7-3 and TRBJ2-1 gives the full variable domain: GAGVSQTPSNKVTEKGKYVELRCDPISGHTALYWYRQSLGQGPEFLIYFQGTGAADDSGLPNDRFFAVRPEGSVSTLKIQRTERGDSAVYLCASSFLGTSGEEQFFGPGTRLTVL.

The chain joins TRBV11-2 to TRBJ1-1; 10 nucleotides align to TRBD1. The CDR3 sequence is 15 residues long. The ends lost 5 bases at V and 5 bases at J; junction bases unmatched: 8. Germline-derived CDR1 and CDR2 are SGHAT and FQNNGV. In DNA form, the CDR3 reads TGTGCCAGCAGCCGGGGGACAGGGGATTGGACTGAAGCTTTCTTT. Residues: CASSRGTGDWTEAFF.

The chain uses TRBV7-3 and TRBJ2-1; 11 bases map to TRBD2. V shed 5 bases and J 4 bases; nucleotides not matched to a gene: 13. CDR1 is SGHTA, CDR2 FQGTGA, per germline. CDR3 length: 18 residues. The CDR3 bases are TGTGCCAGCAGCAAAAACGGACCGGGACTAGCGGTATACAATGAGCAGTTCTTC. Its protein is CASSKNGPGLAVYNEQFF.

This rearrangement joins TRBV5-4 to TRBJ2-3; 9 bases are a match to TRBD1. CDR1 and CDR2 from the germline V gene are SGHNT and YYREEE (reference sequence). V gave up 4 bases and J gave up 4 bases; unmatched junction bases: 7. There are 15 residues in the CDR3. This chain's CDR3 is CASSARDRVADTQYF. The CDR3 nucleotides read TGTGCCAGCAGCGCCCGGGACAGGGTGGCAGATACGCAGTATTTT.

The gene calls are TRBV7-9 and TRBJ1-6; TRBD1 is a possible D gene (5 bases). The CDR3 runs to 14 residues. Germline CDR1 and CDR2: SEHNR and FQNEAQ (reference sequence). Trimming took 7 bases from V and 7 from J, leaving 14 bases between them. CDR3 loop: CASTVGGENSPLHF. DNA for the CDR3: TGTGCCAGCACCGTGGGGGGGGAAAATTCACCCCTCCACTTT.